The rows below give T cell receptor beta chains drawn from one sample of a study of CD8+CD57+ T cells in acquired aplastic anemia. TCRdb recomputed calls from the reads with MiXCR, one row per CDR3 protein. The top ten hold more than 3.5% of the sample, which has hundreds of thousands of distinct CDR3 sequences, 65% to 80% seen once. The sequenced material came from sorted CD4+, CD8+, or CD8+CD57+ T cells (not recorded which) from PBMCs. These receptor sequences come from a human donor in good health, serving as a control. Both conserved end residues are part of each CDR3. The D gene is left open where the match is weak. Size values are once, few and many counts, or a class for expanded clones, and some rows have none.

d_call | clone_size | j_call | v_call | cdr3_aa | cdr3_nt
NA | NA | TRBJ2-1 | TRBV5-4 | CASSLDPSSSYNEQFF | TGTGCCAGCAGCTTGGATCCTAGCAGCTCCTACAATGAGCAGTTCTTC
TRBD1 | NA | TRBJ1-2 | TRBV7-6 | CASSFGQGDVYTF | TGTGCCAGCAGTTTTGGACAGGGGGATGTCTACACCTTC
TRBD1 | NA | TRBJ1-6 | TRBV19 | CASSFLGQGRNNSPLHF | TGTGCCAGTAGTTTTTTGGGACAGGGGAGGAATAATTCACCCCTCCACTTT
NA | NA | TRBJ1-5 | TRBV20-1 | CSAERLNGNQPQHF | TGCAGTGCTGAAAGGCTGAACGGCAATCAGCCCCAGCATTTT
NA | many | TRBJ2-7 | TRBV6-2/TRBV6-3 | CASSRFRLGGDF | TGTGCCAGCAGTCGTTTTAGGCTGGGGGGAGACTTC
TRBD1 | NA | TRBJ2-7 | TRBV29-1 | CSVERIRGEQYF | TGCAGCGTTGAACGCATCAGGGGGGAGCAGTACTTC
NA | NA | TRBJ1-1 | TRBV2 | CASSLLRVATEAFF | TGTGCCAGCAGTTTACTCAGGGTAGCCACTGAAGCTTTCTTT
NA | NA | TRBJ1-5 | TRBV20-1 | CSAFQGYGSINQPQHF | TGCAGTGCGTTCCAGGGGTATGGCTCCATCAATCAGCCCCAGCATTTT
NA | many | TRBJ2-3 | TRBV5-1 | CASSSSAPGTDTQYF | TGCGCCAGCAGCTCTTCCGCCCCGGGCACAGATACGCAGTATTTT
NA | NA | TRBJ1-5 | TRBV20-1 | CSARDLGFSQPQHF | TGCAGTGCTAGAGATTTAGGGTTTTCGCAGCCCCAGCATTTT
NA | NA | TRBJ2-7 | TRBV11-1 | CASSLNPVGNEQYF | TGTGCCAGCAGCTTAAATCCAGTGGGGAACGAGCAGTACTTC
TRBD1 | NA | TRBJ2-7 | TRBV24-1 | CATSDLGQGYEQYF | TGTGCCACCAGTGACCTAGGACAGGGCTACGAGCAGTACTTC
NA | once | TRBJ2-3 | TRBV7-6 | CASSLGGVTQYFGQYF | NA
NA | NA | TRBJ1-1 | TRBV7-2 | CASSLVGIDTGDFF | TGCGCCAGCAGCTTAGTGGGAATAGACACTGGAGATTTCTTT
NA | few | TRBJ2-1 | TRBV15 | CATSRDIGPNEQFF | TGTGCCACCAGCAGAGATATAGGACCCAATGAGCAGTTCTTC
NA | many | TRBJ1-5 | TRBV6-2/TRBV6-3 | CASSDTTVNQPQHF | TGTGCCAGCAGTGACACGACAGTTAATCAGCCCCAGCATTTT
TRBD1 | NA | TRBJ1-2 | TRBV24-1 | CATSDQGGDYGYTF | TGTGCCACCAGTGACCAGGGGGGCGACTATGGCTACACCTTC
NA | few | TRBJ1-2 | TRBV19 | CASSIARVGYTF | TGTGCCAGTAGTATCGCCAGGGTCGGCTACACCTTC
NA | NA | TRBJ2-5 | TRBV7-2 | CASSLDRRHEADQYF | TGTGCCAGCAGCTTAGACAGAAGACACGAAGCGGATCAGTACTTC
TRBD1 | NA | TRBJ2-1 | TRBV9 | CASSKTGGAENTEFF | TGTGCCAGCAGCAAAACAGGGGGCGCAGAAAACACTGAGTTCTTC
NA | NA | TRBJ1-6 | TRBV7-2 | CASSQRDGGNSALHF | TGCGCCAGCAGCCAGCGAGACGGCGGCAATTCAGCCCTCCACTTT
TRBD1 | many | TRBJ1-2 | TRBV6-5 | CASRAGQRDYGYTF | TGTGCCAGCAGAGCGGGACAGCGGGACTATGGCTACACCTTC
NA | NA | TRBJ2-6 | TRBV20-1 | CSASGTAGNGANVLTF | TGCAGTGCTTCCGGGACAGCGGGGAATGGGGCCAACGTCCTGACTTTC
TRBD1 | NA | TRBJ1-5 | TRBV29-1 | CSVGAGTGGNQPQHF | TGCAGCGTTGGGGCCGGGACAGGGGGCAATCAGCCCCAGCATTTT
NA | many | TRBJ1-3 | TRBV4-1 | CASSHDSGNTIYF | TGCGCCAGCAGCCACGACTCTGGAAACACCATATATTTT
NA | NA | TRBJ1-2 | TRBV7-2 | CASSPTVVGGWAHGYTF | TGCGCCAGCAGCCCCACTGTAGTAGGGGGTTGGGCCCATGGCTACACCTTC
TRBD2 | NA | TRBJ2-3 | TRBV5-6 | CATFRGRTSGYDTQYF | TGTGCCACCTTCAGGGGGCGGACTAGCGGGTATGATACGCAGTATTTT
NA | NA | TRBJ2-7 | TRBV7-2 | CASSLGQAEQFFGQYF | NA
TRBD1 | NA | TRBJ1-5 | TRBV30 | CAWSVQGEQPQHF | TGTGCCTGGAGTGTACAGGGGGAGCAGCCCCAGCATTTT
NA | few | TRBJ2-7 | TRBV7-8 | CASSLDADEQYF | TGTGCCAGCAGCTTAGACGCAGACGAGCAGTACTTC
NA | NA | TRBJ1-1 | TRBV11-1 | CASNIRGGAENTEAFF | TGTGCCAGCAACATAAGAGGCGGGGCGGAGAACACTGAAGCTTTCTTT
NA | many | TRBJ1-1 | TRBV7-2 | CASSLVAGPNTEAFF | TGTGCCAGCAGCTTAGTGGCAGGACCGAACACTGAAGCTTTCTTT
TRBD1 | NA | TRBJ1-5 | TRBV7-2 | CATSINRGKGNQHF | TGTGCCACCAGCATCAACAGGGGCAAGGGCAATCAGCACTTT
NA | NA | TRBJ2-5 | TRBV7-3 | CASSTRRGKVQIFYF | TGTGCCAGCAGCACGCGGAGAGGGAAAGTGCAGATCTTCTACTTC
NA | NA | TRBJ2-1 | TRBV24-1 | CATSVVGNEQFF | TGTGCCACCAGTGTCGTAGGCAATGAGCAGTTCTTC
NA | once | TRBJ2-5 | TRBV5-1 | CASSQGTGQETQYF | TGCGCCAGCAGCCAGGGGACGGGGCAAGAGACCCAGTACTTC
NA | NA | TRBJ1-4 | TRBV9 | CASSVGGGEQFFFF | TGTGCCAGCAGCGTAGGGGGTGGGGAGCAGTTCTTCTTTTTT
NA | NA | TRBJ2-3 | TRBV19 | CASSRQGGTVTQYF | TGTGCCAGTAGTAGGCAGGGGGGCACAGTTACGCAGTATTTT
TRBD1 | NA | TRBJ1-6 | TRBV15 | CASSDKQTGGAPLHF | TGTGCCAGCAGCGACAAGCAGACAGGGGGTGCGCCCCTCCACTTT
NA | NA | TRBJ1-2 | TRBV11-2 | CASSPDTGVHSPHHFSF | TGTGCCAGCAGCCCCGATACCGGGGTACATTCCCCCCATCACTTTAGCTTC
NA | NA | TRBJ2-3 | TRBV7-8 | CASSLGFDYGYTFTQYF | TGTGCCAGCAGCTTAGGTTTTGACTATGGCTACACCTTCACGCAGTATTTT
TRBD2 | NA | TRBJ2-7 | TRBV12-3/TRBV12-4 | CASSLLAGGYYEQYF | TGTGCCAGCAGTTTGCTAGCGGGGGGTTACTACGAGCAGTACTTC
TRBD2 | NA | TRBJ2-2 | TRBV7-6 | CASSPIIANSGVLF | TGTGCCAGCAGCCCCATAATTGCGAACAGCGGGGTGCTTTTT
NA | many | TRBJ1-5 | TRBV6-1 | CASSEGPEVLHF | TGTGCCAGCAGTGAAGGGCCCGAAGTATTGCATTTT
NA | NA | TRBJ2-3 | TRBV11-3 | CASSSRADTQYF | TGTGCCAGCAGCTCTAGGGCAGATACGCAGTATTTT